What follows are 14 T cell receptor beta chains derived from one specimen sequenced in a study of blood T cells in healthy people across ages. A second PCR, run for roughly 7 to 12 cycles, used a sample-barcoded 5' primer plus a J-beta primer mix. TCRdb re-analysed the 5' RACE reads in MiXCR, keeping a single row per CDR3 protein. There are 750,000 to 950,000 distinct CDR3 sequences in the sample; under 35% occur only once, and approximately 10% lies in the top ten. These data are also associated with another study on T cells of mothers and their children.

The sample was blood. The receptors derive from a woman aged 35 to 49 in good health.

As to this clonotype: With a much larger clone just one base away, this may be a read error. Here the CDR3 reads CASSGAGASYEQYF. As DNA, the CDR3 is TGTGCCAGCAGCGGAGCGGGGGCTTCCTACGAGCAGTACTTC. J is TRBJ2-5 and V is TRBV9, with 8 nucleotides matching TRBD2. The DNA end lines up better with TRBJ2-7; the J call may be wrong. This CDR3 has 14 residues. Looked up from germline, CDR1 is SGDLS and CDR2 is YYNGEE.

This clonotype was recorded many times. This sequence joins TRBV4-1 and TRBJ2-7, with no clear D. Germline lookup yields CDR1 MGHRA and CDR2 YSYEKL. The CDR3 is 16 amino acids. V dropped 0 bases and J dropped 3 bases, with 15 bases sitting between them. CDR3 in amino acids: CASSQEATSAVYEQYF. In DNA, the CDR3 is TGCGCCAGCAGCCAAGAAGCAACATCGGCCGTCTACGAGCAGTACTTC.

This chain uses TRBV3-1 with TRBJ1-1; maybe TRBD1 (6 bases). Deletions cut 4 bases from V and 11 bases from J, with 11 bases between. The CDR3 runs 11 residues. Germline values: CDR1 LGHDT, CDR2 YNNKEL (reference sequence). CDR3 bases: TGTGCCAGCAGCCGGGGGGCGGGGGCTTTCTTT. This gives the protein CASSRGAGAFF.

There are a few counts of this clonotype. In DNA form, the CDR3 reads TGTGCCAGCAGCCGACTCGTGGGTGGCTACACCTTC. Its translation is CASSRLVGGYTF. V is TRBV7-2 and J is TRBJ1-2, with no clear D. Trimming left V 5 bases short and J 7 bases short, with 11 bases between. This CDR3 is built from 12 residues. From germline, CDR1 is SGHTA and CDR2 FQGNSA.

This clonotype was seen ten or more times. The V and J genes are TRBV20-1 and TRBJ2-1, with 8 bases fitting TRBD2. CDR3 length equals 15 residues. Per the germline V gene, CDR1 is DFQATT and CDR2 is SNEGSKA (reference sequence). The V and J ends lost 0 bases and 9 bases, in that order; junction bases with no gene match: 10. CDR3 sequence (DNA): TGCAGTGCTAGAGATCGGGTTCGGGGGGGCGGTGAGCAGTTCTTC. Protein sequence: CSARDRVRGGGEQFF.

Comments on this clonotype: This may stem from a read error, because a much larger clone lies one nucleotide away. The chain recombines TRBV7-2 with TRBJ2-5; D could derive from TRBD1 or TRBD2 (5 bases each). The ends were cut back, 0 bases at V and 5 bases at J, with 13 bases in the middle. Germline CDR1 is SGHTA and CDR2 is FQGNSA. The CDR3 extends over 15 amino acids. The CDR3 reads CASSLAGPSWETQYF. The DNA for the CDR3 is TGTGCCAGCAGCTTAGCGGGACCCTCGTGGGAGACCCAGTACTTC.

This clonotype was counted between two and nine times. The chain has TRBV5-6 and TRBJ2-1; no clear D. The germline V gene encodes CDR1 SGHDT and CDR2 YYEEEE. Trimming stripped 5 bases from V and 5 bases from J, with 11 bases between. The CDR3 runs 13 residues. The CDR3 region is CASSREADNEQFF. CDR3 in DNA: TGTGCCAGCAGTCGCGAGGCAGACAATGAGCAGTTCTTC.

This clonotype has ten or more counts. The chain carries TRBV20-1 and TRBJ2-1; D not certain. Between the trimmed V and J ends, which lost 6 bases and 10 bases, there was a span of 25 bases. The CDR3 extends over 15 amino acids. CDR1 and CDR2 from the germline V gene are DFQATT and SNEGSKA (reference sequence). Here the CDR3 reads CSANGPLWSTGEQFF. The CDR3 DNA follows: TGCAGTGCGAACGGACCGCTTTGGTCGACGGGCGAGCAGTTCTTC.

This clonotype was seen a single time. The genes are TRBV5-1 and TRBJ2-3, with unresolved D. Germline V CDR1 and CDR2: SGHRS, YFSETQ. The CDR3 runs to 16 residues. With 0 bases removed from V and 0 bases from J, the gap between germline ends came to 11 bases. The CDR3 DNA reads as TGCGCCAGCAGCTTGGGCAGTAGCTTGAGCACAGATACGCAGTATTTT. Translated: CASSLGSSLSTDTQYF.

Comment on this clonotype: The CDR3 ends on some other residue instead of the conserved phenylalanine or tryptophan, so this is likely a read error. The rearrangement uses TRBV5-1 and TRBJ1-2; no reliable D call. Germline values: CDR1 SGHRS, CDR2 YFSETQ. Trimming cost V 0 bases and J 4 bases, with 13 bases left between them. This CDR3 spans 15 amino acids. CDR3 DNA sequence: TGCGCCAGCAGCTTGGTGGAGGCGGACTTCTATGGCTACACCTGC. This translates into CASSLVEADFYGYTC.

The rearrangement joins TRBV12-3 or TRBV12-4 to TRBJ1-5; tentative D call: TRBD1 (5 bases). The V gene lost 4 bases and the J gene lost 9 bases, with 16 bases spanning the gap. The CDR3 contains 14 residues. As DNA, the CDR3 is TGTGCCAGCAGTTATAACGGGGGAGATCGGCCCCAGCATTTT. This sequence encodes CASSYNGGDRPQHF.

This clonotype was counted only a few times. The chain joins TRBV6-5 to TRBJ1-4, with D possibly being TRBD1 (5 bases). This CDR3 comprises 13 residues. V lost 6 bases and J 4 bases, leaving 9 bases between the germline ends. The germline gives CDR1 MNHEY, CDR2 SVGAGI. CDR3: CASRTQDNEKLFF. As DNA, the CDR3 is TGTGCCAGCAGAACACAGGATAATGAAAAACTGTTTTTT.

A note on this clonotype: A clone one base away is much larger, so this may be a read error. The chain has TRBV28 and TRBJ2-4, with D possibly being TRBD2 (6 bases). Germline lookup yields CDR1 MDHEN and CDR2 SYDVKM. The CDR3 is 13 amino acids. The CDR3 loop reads CASIGGAKNTQYF. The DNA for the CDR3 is TGTGCCAGCATCGGGGGAGCCAAAAACACTCAGTACTTC.

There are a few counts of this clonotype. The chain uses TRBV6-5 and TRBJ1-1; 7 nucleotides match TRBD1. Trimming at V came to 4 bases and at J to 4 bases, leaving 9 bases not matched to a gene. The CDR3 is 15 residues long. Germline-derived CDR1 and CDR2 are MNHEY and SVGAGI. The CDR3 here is CASSLKRGRLTEAFF. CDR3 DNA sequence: TGTGCCAGCAGTTTAAAAAGGGGGCGCCTCACTGAAGCTTTCTTT.